The 29 T cell receptor beta chains below come from one sample, sequenced in a study of T cell responses to AZD1222 COVID-19 vaccine. Sequencing was performed with immunoSEQ multiplex PCR; in TCRdb, only in-frame clones are kept and a portion is missing. The table has some 110,000 clones, over 80% seen once; the top ten hold over 7.5%. The specimen was peripheral blood, collected on day 0 of AZD1222 vaccination. All receptors derive from an adult in good health.

CDR3 sequence: CASNGGGRNEQFF. The CDR3 DNA sequence: TGTGCCAGCAATGGGGGAGGCCGGAATGAGCAGTTCTTC. This chain uses TRBV2 with TRBJ2-1; D is possibly TRBD2 (6 bases). The CDR3 is made up of 13 amino acids. Trimming stripped 7 bases from V and 7 bases from J, with 14 bases between. CDR1 and CDR2 (germline): SNHLY, FYNNEI. The full variable domain, completed using reference TRBV2 and TRBJ2-1, is EPEVTQTPSHQVTQMGQEVILRCVPISNHLYFYWYRQILGQKVEFLVSFYNNEISEKSEIFDDQFSVERPDGSNFTLKIRSTKLEDSAMYFCASNGGGRNEQFFGPGTRLTVL.

The chain has TRBV24-1 and TRBJ1-2; no clear D. Germline V gene sequence: CDR1 KGHDR, CDR2 SFDVKD. The CDR3 is made up of 14 amino acids. V dropped 4 bases and J dropped 4 bases, with 12 bases sitting between them. The chain's CDR3 is CATSDSNRVYGYTF. Here the CDR3 DNA reads TGTGCCACCAGTGACTCCAACAGAGTCTATGGCTACACCTTC.

The chain couples TRBV25-1 to TRBJ2-7, with 7 bases identical to TRBD1. V lost 1 base and J lost 6; bases outside the gene matches: 6. The CDR3 length is 14 residues. Germline V gene lookup returns CDR1 MGHDK and CDR2 SYGVNS. As DNA, the CDR3 is TGTGCCAGCAGTGAATCATACCGGGACAGCGAGCAGTACTTC. It is translated as CASSESYRDSEQYF.

V gene TRBV5-6 combines with J gene TRBJ1-2, with 8 bases that match TRBD1. J lost 3 bases, V lost 2 bases, and 3 bases had no gene match. The CDR3 extends over 14 amino acids. CDR1 is SGHDT, CDR2 YYEEEE, per germline. CDR3 sequence (DNA): TGTGCCAGCAGCTTTGGACAGGGAGACTATGGCTACACCTTC. Translated: CASSFGQGDYGYTF.

In nucleotides, the CDR3 is TGTGCCTGGACGACCGGGACAGCAAAGGGCACTGAAGCTTTCTTT. Its translation: CAWTTGTAKGTEAFF. V gene TRBV30 combines with J gene TRBJ1-1; 7 nucleotides agree with TRBD1. This CDR3 region has 15 residues. Germline assignment: CDR1 GTSNPN and CDR2 SVGIG (reference sequence). V shed 4 bases and J 4 bases; nucleotides not matched to a gene: 12.

The chain is built from TRBV7-2 and TRBJ1-5; 7 nucleotides match TRBD1. Germline assignment: CDR1 SGHTA and CDR2 FQGNSA. The V gene end was trimmed by 1 base and the J gene end by 0 bases; junction bases not matched to a gene: 6. The CDR3 sequence is 17 residues long. CDR3 amino acids: CASSLDRGHHSNQPQHF. The CDR3, as DNA: TGTGCCAGCAGCTTAGACAGGGGCCATCATAGCAATCAGCCCCAGCATTTT.

The CDR3 here is CASSSSRDRYGQETQYF. CDR3 in DNA: TGCGCCAGCAGCTCGTCCCGGGACAGGTACGGACAAGAGACCCAGTACTTC. This chain connects TRBV5-1 to TRBJ2-5; TRBD1 matches 8 bases. CDR3 length: 17 amino acids. The ends lost 3 bases at V and 2 bases at J; junction bases unmatched: 12. Germline V gives CDR1 SGHRS, CDR2 YFSETQ. The variable domain in full, with the rest retrieved from reference TRBV5-1 and TRBJ2-5, is KAGVTQTPRYLIKTRGQQVTLSCSPISGHRSVSWYQQTPGQGLQFLFEYFSETQRNKGNFPGRFSGRQFSNSRSEMNVSTLELGDSALYLCASSSSRDRYGQETQYFGPGTRLLVL.

The rearrangement links TRBV5-1 to TRBJ2-1; 8 bases are a match to TRBD1. The germline V gene has CDR1 SGHRS and CDR2 YFSETQ. The CDR3 has 14 residues. Trimming took 3 bases from V and 1 from J; bases not matched to a gene: 0. The chain's CDR3 is CASSYRGSYNEQFF. As DNA, the CDR3 is TGCGCCAGCAGCTACAGGGGGTCCTACAATGAGCAGTTCTTC.

A remark on this clone: The sample carries other DNA sequences with the same CDR3. This rearrangement joins TRBV6-5 to TRBJ1-1; D is undetermined. Germline CDR1 reads MNHEY; CDR2 reads SVGAGI. This CDR3 contains 14 residues. V shed 0 bases and J shed 1 base, with 6 bases lying between them. The CDR3 DNA follows: TGTGCCAGCAGTTACTCCAACAGGAACACTGAAGCTTTCTTT. Its translation is CASSYSNRNTEAFF.

J is TRBJ1-2 and V is TRBV18; TRBD1 agrees at 10 bases. CDR3 length: 14 residues. V shed 5 bases, J shed 3 bases, and the junction held 3 bases outside the gene matches. Germline V lookup: CDR1 KGHSH, CDR2 LQKENI. The CDR3 DNA follows: TGTGCCAGCTCAAGGGACAGGGGAGACTATGGCTACACCTTC. It encodes CASSRDRGDYGYTF.

V and J are TRBV20-1 and TRBJ1-1, with D uncertain. Looked up from germline, CDR1 is DFQATT and CDR2 is SNEGSKA (reference sequence). The CDR3 length is 13 residues. Between the trimmed V and J ends, which lost 3 bases and 2 bases, there was a span of 10 bases. DNA for the CDR3: TGCAGTGCTAGTCGGGTTTTAAACACTGAAGCTTTCTTT. It specifies CSASRVLNTEAFF.

The chain combines TRBV3-1 (or the pseudogene TRBV3-2) with TRBJ2-5; TRBD2 matches at 9 bases. In germline, CDR1 is LGHDT, CDR2 YNNKEL (reference sequence). After removal of 2 bases from V and 0 bases from J, the junction contained 7 bases not matched to a gene. The CDR3 length is 17 residues. The chain's CDR3 is CASSQKASSGNQETQYF. DNA for the CDR3: TGTGCCAGCAGCCAAAAGGCGTCTAGCGGGAACCAAGAGACCCAGTACTTC.

This clone was observed a handful of times. V usage is TRBV19 and J usage is TRBJ1-1; D is ambiguous. V was cut by 7 bases and J by 4 bases, with 10 bases left in between. This CDR3 has 12 amino acids. In germline, CDR1 is LNHDA, CDR2 SQIVND (reference sequence). CDR3 loop: CASNIGSTEAFF. DNA for the CDR3: TGTGCCAGTAACATAGGGAGCACTGAAGCTTTCTTT. The entire variable domain, with the rest obtained from reference TRBV19 and TRBJ1-1, is as follows: DGGITQSPKYLFRKEGQNVTLSCEQNLNHDAMYWYRQDPGQGLRLIYYSQIVNDFQKGDIAEGYSVSREKKESFPLTVTSAQKNPTAFYLCASNIGSTEAFFGQGTRLTVV.

The V and J genes are TRBV6-5 and TRBJ2-4; D possibly corresponds to TRBD1 (5 bases). Germline V gene lookup returns CDR1 MNHEY and CDR2 SVGAGI. V gave up 2 bases and J gave up 3 bases, with 8 bases separating them. CDR3 length: 14 residues. This chain's CDR3 is CASSYQGVKNIQYF. CDR3 coding DNA: TGTGCCAGCAGTTACCAGGGCGTCAAAAACATTCAGTACTTC.

The genes are TRBV4-2 and TRBJ1-1; D unclear. The CDR3 has 17 amino acids. V dropped 0 bases and J dropped 3 bases, with 17 bases sitting between them. The germline CDR1 and CDR2 sequences are LGHNA and YNFKEQ. The CDR3: CASSQEGGGNRDTEAFF. CDR3 bases: TGTGCCAGCAGCCAAGAAGGCGGAGGGAATAGGGACACTGAAGCTTTCTTT.

J is TRBJ1-4 and V is TRBV2; a weak D match, TRBD1 (5 bases). V was pared by 0 bases and J by 7 bases, with 6 bases between. This CDR3 contains 13 residues. In germline, CDR1 is SNHLY, CDR2 FYNNEI. Written as DNA, the CDR3 is TGTGCCAGCAGTGAAGCCAGGGTTGAAAAACTGTTTTTT. Protein product: CASSEARVEKLFF.

The gene calls are TRBV7-2 and TRBJ2-5; unclear D gene. Germline V lookup: CDR1 SGHTA, CDR2 FQGNSA. This CDR3 region has 14 residues. V was trimmed by 5 bases and J by 2 bases, leaving 12 bases between them. CDR3 DNA sequence: TGTGCCAGCAGCCCTTATCCAGCGCAAGAGACCCAGTACTTC. Translation: CASSPYPAQETQYF. The variable domain in full, completed from reference TRBV7-2 and TRBJ2-5, reads GAGVSQSPSNKVTEKGKDVELRCDPISGHTALYWYRQSLGQGLEFLIYFQGNSAPDKSGLPSDRFSAERTGGSVSTLTIQRTQQEDSAVYLCASSPYPAQETQYFGPGTRLLVL.

The V gene is TRBV4-1, the J gene TRBJ1-4; D is undetermined. The CDR3 spans 16 residues. Germline V gene sequence: CDR1 MGHRA, CDR2 YSYEKL. Trimming left V 0 bases short and J 2 bases short, with 10 bases between. CDR3 residues: CASSQEVRLTNEKLFF. DNA for the CDR3: TGCGCCAGCAGCCAAGAGGTTCGTCTGACTAATGAAAAACTGTTTTTT.

V usage is TRBV27 and J usage is TRBJ1-3; D is possibly TRBD1 (5 bases). The CDR3 runs 14 residues. V lost 5 bases to trimming and J lost 7 bases, with 15 bases between them. The germline gives CDR1 MNHEY, CDR2 SMNVEV (reference sequence). The CDR3 DNA reads as TGTGCCAGCAGTCTCCGGGCTTCAGGGAACACCATATATTTT. Amino acids: CASSLRASGNTIYF.

This chain uses TRBV23-1 with TRBJ1-2, with D maybe TRBD1 (6 bases). TRBV23-1 is assigned to the ORF class and has an uncertain function. This CDR3 is 14 amino acids long. Trimming stripped 7 bases from V and 0 bases from J, with 12 bases between. CDR3 in amino acids: CASTDRSPNYGYTF. CDR3 sequence (DNA): TGCGCCAGCACGGACAGATCTCCTAACTATGGCTACACCTTC.

The V and J genes are TRBV7-8 and TRBJ2-7, with a tentative D call TRBD1 (6 bases). Trimming cost V 3 bases and J 3 bases, with 12 bases left between them. Germline-derived CDR1 and CDR2 are SGHVS and FQNEAQ. The CDR3 is made up of 14 amino acids. Written as DNA, the CDR3 is TGTGCCAGCAGCTTGGGAACAGGGAGCTACGAGCAGTACTTC. This sequence encodes CASSLGTGSYEQYF.

The CDR3 spells CASSLPTYLYEQYF. The CDR3 DNA reads as TGTGCCAGCAGTTTACCCACCTATCTATACGAGCAGTACTTC. The rearrangement joins TRBV28 to TRBJ2-7; D not resolved. Germline V CDR1 and CDR2: MDHEN, SYDVKM. The V end lost 2 bases, the J end lost 4 bases, and 12 bases lay between the germline ends. The CDR3 contains 14 residues.

The chain employs TRBV6-5 and TRBJ1-6; D remains unclear. Trimming stripped 7 bases from V and 8 bases from J, with 15 bases between. This CDR3 contains 14 residues. Germline CDR1 reads MNHEY; CDR2 reads SVGAGI. In DNA form, the CDR3 reads TGTGCCAGCAATAGCCGGGGAATAGATTCACCCCTCCACTTT. Protein product: CASNSRGIDSPLHF.

The chain uses TRBV7-8 and TRBJ1-1; D is possibly TRBD1 (6 bases). This CDR3 contains 13 residues. Looked up from germline, CDR1 is SGHVS and CDR2 is FQNEAQ. V lost 6 bases and J 1 base, leaving 9 bases between the germline ends. The CDR3 spells CASRPRGNTEAFF. CDR3 coding DNA: TGTGCCAGCAGACCCAGGGGGAACACTGAAGCTTTCTTT.

The genes are TRBV28 and TRBJ2-1; 16 bases match TRBD2. Germline V CDR1 and CDR2: MDHEN, SYDVKM. CDR3 length: 19 amino acids. Trimming cost V 5 bases and J 6 bases; bases outside gene matches: 13. CDR3 in DNA: TGTGCCAGCAGTGGTCCGGGACTAGCGGGGGGGCGGGACTTCAATGAGCAGTTCTTC. The encoded protein is CASSGPGLAGGRDFNEQFF.

This clone appeared a single time. The J gene is TRBJ2-3, the V gene TRBV4-3; 8 bases agree with TRBD1. Per the germline V gene, CDR1 is LGHNA and CDR2 is YSLEER. After removal of 4 bases from V and 4 bases from J, the junction contained 7 bases not matched to a gene. The CDR3 has 15 residues. CDR3 nucleotide sequence: TGCGCCAGCAGCCTGGCAGGGGGCAGGGCAGATACGCAGTATTTT. Its translation: CASSLAGGRADTQYF.

This chain uses TRBV5-1 with TRBJ2-6, with 7 bases that match TRBD1. V shed 2 bases and J 4 bases; nucleotides not matched to a gene: 6. The CDR3 extends over 16 amino acids. The V gene's germline CDR1 is SGHRS and CDR2 YFSETQ. The CDR3 loop reads CASSLRGLTGANVLTF. CDR3 bases: TGCGCCAGCAGCTTAAGGGGGCTGACAGGGGCCAACGTCCTGACTTTC.

The genes are TRBV2 and TRBJ1-2; a weak D match, TRBD1 (5 bases). Trimming removed 3 bases at V and 7 bases at J, with 15 bases between. The CDR3 is 14 amino acids. CDR1 and CDR2 from the germline V gene are SNHLY and FYNNEI. In DNA, the CDR3 is TGTGCCAGCAGTGAGGGGGGGATCCCCTTTGGCTACACCTTC. It is translated as CASSEGGIPFGYTF.

This clone was observed a few times. The chain joins TRBV12-3 or TRBV12-4 to TRBJ2-7, with TRBD1 matching over 8 bases. V was clipped by 5 bases and J by 7 bases; unmatched bases: 7. CDR3 length: 13 amino acids. The CDR3 region is CASSGGQGGEQYF. CDR3 DNA sequence: TGTGCCAGCAGTGGCGGACAGGGCGGTGAGCAGTACTTC.